The subject of this entry is one T cell receptor beta chain. The data belong to a study of blood T cell repertoires in COVID-19. Whole-study context: Sites in the United States, Italy and Spain provided acute and convalescent COVID-19 samples.

The method was immunoSEQ multiplex PCR; TCRdb's version includes in-frame clones alone and lacks a portion of them. The profile shows around 220,000 clones, 82% of them singletons. Germline V gives CDR1 SGHAT, CDR2 FQNNGV. The CDR3 is 15 amino acids. V was pared by 5 bases and J by 9 bases, with 12 bases of the junction left unmatched. The chain joins TRBV11-2 to TRBJ1-3; 8 nucleotides align to TRBD1. The TCR comes from a woman aged 80 or over with active or convalescent COVID-19. Specimen: peripheral blood. The CDR3 sequence: CASSLTDRVGRTIYF. In nucleotides, the CDR3 is TGTGCCAGCAGCCTAACGGACAGGGTCGGTCGCACCATATATTTT.